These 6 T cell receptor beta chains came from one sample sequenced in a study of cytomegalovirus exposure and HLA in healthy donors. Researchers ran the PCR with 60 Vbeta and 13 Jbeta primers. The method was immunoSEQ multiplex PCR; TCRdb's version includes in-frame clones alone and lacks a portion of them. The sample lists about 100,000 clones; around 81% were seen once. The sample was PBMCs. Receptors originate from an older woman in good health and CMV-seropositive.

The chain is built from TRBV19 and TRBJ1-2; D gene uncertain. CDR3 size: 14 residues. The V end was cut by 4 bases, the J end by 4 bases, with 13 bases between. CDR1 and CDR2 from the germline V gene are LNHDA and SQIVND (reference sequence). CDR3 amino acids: CASSRTTSAYGYTF. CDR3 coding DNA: TGTGCCAGTAGTAGGACGACTAGTGCCTATGGCTACACCTTC. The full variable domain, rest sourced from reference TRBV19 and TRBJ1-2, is DGGITQSPKYLFRKEGQNVTLSCEQNLNHDAMYWYRQDPGQGLRLIYYSQIVNDFQKGDIAEGYSVSREKKESFPLTVTSAQKNPTAFYLCASSRTTSAYGYTFGSGTRLTVV.

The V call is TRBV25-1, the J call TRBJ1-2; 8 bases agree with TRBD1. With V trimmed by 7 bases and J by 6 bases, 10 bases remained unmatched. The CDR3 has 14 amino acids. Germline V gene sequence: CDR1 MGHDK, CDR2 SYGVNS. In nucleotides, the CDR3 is TGTGCCAGCACCACAAACCCCAGGGGGCATGGCTACACCTTC. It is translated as CASTTNPRGHGYTF.

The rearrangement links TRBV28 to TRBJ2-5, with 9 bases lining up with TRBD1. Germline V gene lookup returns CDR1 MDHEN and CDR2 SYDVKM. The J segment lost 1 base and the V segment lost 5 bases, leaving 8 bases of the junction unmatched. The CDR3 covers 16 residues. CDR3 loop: CASSAAGQGPQETQYF. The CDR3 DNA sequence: TGTGCCAGCAGTGCCGCGGGACAGGGCCCCCAAGAGACCCAGTACTTC.

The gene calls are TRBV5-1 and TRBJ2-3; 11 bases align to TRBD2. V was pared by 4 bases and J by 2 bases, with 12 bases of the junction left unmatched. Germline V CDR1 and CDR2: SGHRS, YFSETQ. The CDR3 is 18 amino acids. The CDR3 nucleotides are TGCGCCAGCAGCCTATCAACTAGCGGGAGTCCCTTCACAGATACGCAGTATTTT. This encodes CASSLSTSGSPFTDTQYF.

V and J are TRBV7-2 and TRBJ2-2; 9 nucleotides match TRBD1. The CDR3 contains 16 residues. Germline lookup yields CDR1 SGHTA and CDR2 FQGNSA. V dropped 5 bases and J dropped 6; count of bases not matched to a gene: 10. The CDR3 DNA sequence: TGTGCCAGCAGCCAGAATCCGACAGGGGGGGCCGGGGAGCTGTTTTTT. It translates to CASSQNPTGGAGELFF.

The CDR3 DNA reads TGTGCCACCAGCAGAGACCGGGCGGGAGAGGGAGAGACCCAGTACTTC. Translating gives CATSRDRAGEGETQYF. V is TRBV15 and J is TRBJ2-5; TRBD2 matches 7 bases. Germline V lookup: CDR1 LNHNV, CDR2 YYDKDF (reference sequence). With 0 bases clipped from V and 4 bases from J, the junction kept 8 bases outside the gene matches. The CDR3 loop spans 16 amino acids.